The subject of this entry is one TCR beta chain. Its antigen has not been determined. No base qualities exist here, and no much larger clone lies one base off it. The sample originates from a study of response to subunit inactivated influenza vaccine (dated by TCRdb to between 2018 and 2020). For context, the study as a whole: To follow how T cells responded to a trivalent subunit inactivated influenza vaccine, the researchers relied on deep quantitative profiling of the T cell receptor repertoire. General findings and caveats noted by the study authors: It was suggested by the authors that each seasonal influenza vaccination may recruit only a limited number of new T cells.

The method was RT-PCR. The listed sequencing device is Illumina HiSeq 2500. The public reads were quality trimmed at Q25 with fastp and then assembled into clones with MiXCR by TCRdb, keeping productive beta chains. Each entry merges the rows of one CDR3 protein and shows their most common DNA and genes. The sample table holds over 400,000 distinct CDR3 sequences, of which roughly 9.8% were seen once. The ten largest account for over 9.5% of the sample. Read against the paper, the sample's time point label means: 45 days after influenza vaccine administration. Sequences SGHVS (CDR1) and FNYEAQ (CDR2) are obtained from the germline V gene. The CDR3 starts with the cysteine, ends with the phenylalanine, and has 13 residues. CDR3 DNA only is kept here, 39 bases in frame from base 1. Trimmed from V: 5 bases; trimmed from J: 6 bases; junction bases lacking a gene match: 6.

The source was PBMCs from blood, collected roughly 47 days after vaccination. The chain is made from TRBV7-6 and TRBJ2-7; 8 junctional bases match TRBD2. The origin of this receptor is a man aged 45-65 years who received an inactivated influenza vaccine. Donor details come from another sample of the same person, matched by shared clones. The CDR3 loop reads CASSGTSGGEQYF. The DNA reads TGTGCCAGCAGCGGGACTAGTGGAGGCGAGCAGTACTTC.